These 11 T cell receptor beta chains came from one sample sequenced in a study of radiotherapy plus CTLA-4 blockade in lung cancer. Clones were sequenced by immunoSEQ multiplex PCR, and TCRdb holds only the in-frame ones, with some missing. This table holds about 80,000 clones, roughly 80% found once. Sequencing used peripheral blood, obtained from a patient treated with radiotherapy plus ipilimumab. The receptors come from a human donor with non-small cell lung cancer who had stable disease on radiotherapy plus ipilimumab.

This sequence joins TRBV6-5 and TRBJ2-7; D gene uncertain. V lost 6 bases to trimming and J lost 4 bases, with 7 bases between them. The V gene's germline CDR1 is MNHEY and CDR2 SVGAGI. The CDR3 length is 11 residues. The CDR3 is CASRGQYEQYF. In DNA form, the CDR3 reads TGTGCCAGCAGGGGCCAGTACGAGCAGTACTTC.

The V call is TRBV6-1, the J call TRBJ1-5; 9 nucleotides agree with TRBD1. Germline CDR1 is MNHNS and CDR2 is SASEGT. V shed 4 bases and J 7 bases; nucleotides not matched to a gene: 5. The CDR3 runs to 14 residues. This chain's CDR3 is CASSGDRADQPQHF. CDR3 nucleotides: TGTGCCAGCAGTGGGGACAGGGCTGACCAGCCCCAGCATTTT.

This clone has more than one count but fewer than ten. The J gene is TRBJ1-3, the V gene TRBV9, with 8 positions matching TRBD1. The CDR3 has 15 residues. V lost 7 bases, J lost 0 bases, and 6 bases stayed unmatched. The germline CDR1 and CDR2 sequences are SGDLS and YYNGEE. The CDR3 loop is CASPQGAFSGNTIYF. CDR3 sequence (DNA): TGTGCCAGCCCTCAGGGGGCCTTCTCTGGAAACACCATATATTTT.

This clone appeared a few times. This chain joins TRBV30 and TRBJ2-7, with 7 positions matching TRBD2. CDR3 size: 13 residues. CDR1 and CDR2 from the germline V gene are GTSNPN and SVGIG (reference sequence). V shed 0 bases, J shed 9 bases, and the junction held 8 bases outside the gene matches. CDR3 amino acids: CAWSVSGARVQYF. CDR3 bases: TGTGCCTGGAGTGTAAGCGGGGCGAGGGTGCAGTACTTC.

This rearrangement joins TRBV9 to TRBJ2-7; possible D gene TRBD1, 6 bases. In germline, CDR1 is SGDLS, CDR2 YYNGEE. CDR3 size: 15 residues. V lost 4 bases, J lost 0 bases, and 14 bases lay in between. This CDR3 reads CASSQGGRSSYEQYF. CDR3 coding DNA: TGTGCCAGCAGCCAAGGGGGTCGTAGCTCCTACGAGCAGTACTTC.

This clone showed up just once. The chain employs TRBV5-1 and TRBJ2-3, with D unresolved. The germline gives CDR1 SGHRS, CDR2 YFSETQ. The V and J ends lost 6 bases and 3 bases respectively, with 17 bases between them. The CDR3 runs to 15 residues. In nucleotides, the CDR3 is TGCGCCAGCACCCCTTCGACTCTGGGGACAGATACGCAGTATTTT. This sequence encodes CASTPSTLGTDTQYF.

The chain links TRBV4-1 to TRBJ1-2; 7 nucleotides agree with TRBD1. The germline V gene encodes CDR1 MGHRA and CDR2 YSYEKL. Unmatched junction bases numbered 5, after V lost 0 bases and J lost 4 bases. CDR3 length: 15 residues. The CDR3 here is CASSQDDRVGYGYTF. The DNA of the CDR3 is TGCGCCAGCAGCCAAGATGACAGGGTCGGCTATGGCTACACCTTC.

CDR3 in amino acids: CASSPNWGETQYF. CDR3 in DNA: TGTGCCAGCAGCCCGAACTGGGGAGAGACCCAGTACTTC. The rearrangement joins TRBV9 to TRBJ2-5, with D uncertain. V lost 4 bases to trimming and J lost 4 bases, with 11 bases between them. The CDR3 covers 13 residues. Germline V gene sequence: CDR1 SGDLS, CDR2 YYNGEE.

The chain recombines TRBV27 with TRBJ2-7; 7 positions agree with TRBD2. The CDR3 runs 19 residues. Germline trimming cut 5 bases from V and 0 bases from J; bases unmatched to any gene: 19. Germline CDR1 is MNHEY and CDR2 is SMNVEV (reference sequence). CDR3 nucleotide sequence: TGTGCCAGCAGTCGAGTTGCCCCTGCTGGGCGGGAGAGCTCCTACGAGCAGTACTTC. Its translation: CASSRVAPAGRESSYEQYF.

This CDR3 reads CASSGTQSSYEQYF. Here the CDR3 DNA reads TGTGCCAGTTCAGGGACCCAATCCTCCTACGAGCAGTACTTC. The chain employs TRBV19 and TRBJ2-7, with D perhaps matching TRBD1 or TRBD2 (5 bases each). The V gene's germline CDR1 is LNHDA and CDR2 SQIVND (reference sequence). Trimming shortened V by 8 bases and J by 0 bases, and 14 bases separated the two germline ends. The CDR3 extends over 14 amino acids. The full variable domain, with the rest looked up from reference TRBV19 and TRBJ2-7, is DGGITQSPKYLFRKEGQNVTLSCEQNLNHDAMYWYRQDPGQGLRLIYYSQIVNDFQKGDIAEGYSVSREKKESFPLTVTSAQKNPTAFYLCASSGTQSSYEQYFGPGTRLTVT.

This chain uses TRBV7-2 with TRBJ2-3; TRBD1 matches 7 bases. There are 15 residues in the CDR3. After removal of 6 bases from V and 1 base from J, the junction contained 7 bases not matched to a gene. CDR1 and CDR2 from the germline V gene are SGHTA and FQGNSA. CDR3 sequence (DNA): TGTGCCAGCAGACGAAACAGGGGTGGCACAGATACGCAGTATTTT. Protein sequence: CASRRNRGGTDTQYF.